This TCR beta chain was captured by sequencing in a study of metastatic and nonmetastatic thyroid tumors. This clone appeared many times. V lost 4 bases to trimming and J lost 2 bases; unmatched junction nucleotides: 1. The CDR3 is 15 amino acids. Per germline, CDR1 MRHNA and CDR2 SNTAGT. TCRdb recomputed clones from the PCR reads via MiXCR. The repertoire holds 30,000 to 40,000 clones, about 31% seen once, with less than 9% in the top ten. Before thyroid surgery, none of the patients had received any treatment. The source of this sequence is a female donor with papillary thyroid cancer or a benign thyroid nodule (not recorded which). Some clones in this sample may be carry-over from other donors' samples. The sample taken for sequencing was blood. The chain has TRBV6-4 and TRBJ2-3; 12 nucleotides match TRBD2. In nucleotides, the CDR3 is TGTGCCAGCAGTGCTAGCGGGGGGGCCACAGATACGCAGTATTTT. Translation gives CASSASGGATDTQYF.